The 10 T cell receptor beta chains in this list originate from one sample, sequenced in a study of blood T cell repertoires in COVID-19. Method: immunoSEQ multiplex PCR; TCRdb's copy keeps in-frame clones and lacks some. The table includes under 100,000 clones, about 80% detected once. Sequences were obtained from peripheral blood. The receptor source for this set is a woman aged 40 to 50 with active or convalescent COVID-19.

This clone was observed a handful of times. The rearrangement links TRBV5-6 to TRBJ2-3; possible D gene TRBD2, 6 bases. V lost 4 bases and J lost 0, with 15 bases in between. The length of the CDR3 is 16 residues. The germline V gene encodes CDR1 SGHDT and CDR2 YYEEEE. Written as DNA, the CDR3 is TGTGCCAGCAGCCCGAGACTAGAGTGGAGCACAGATACGCAGTATTTT. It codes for CASSPRLEWSTDTQYF.

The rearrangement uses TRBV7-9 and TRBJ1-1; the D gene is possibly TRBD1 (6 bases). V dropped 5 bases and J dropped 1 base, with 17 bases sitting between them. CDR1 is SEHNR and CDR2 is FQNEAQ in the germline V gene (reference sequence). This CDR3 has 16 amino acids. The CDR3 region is CASSLDRFLGNTEAFF. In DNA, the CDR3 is TGTGCCAGCAGCCTAGACAGGTTTTTAGGGAACACTGAAGCTTTCTTT.

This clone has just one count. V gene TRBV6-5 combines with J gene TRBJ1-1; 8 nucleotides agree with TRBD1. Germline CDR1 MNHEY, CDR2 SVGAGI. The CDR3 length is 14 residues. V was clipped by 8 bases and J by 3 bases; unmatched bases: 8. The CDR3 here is CASSVRGQDTEAFF. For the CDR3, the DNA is TGTGCCAGCTCGGTCAGGGGGCAAGACACTGAAGCTTTCTTT.

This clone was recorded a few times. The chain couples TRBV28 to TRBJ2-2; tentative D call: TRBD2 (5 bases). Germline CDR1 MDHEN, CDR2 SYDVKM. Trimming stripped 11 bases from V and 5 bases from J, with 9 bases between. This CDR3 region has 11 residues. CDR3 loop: CAGGGTGELFF. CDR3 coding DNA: TGTGCCGGAGGCGGGACCGGGGAGCTGTTTTTT.

The CDR3 loop reads CASSSTGTSDYEQYF. In DNA, the CDR3 is TGTGCCAGCAGCTCTACCGGGACTAGCGACTACGAGCAGTACTTC. V usage is TRBV7-2 and J usage is TRBJ2-7; 10 bases map to TRBD2. Per germline, CDR1 SGHTA and CDR2 FQGNSA. The V gene end was trimmed by 4 bases and the J gene end by 3 bases; junction bases not matched to a gene: 6. The CDR3 covers 15 residues.

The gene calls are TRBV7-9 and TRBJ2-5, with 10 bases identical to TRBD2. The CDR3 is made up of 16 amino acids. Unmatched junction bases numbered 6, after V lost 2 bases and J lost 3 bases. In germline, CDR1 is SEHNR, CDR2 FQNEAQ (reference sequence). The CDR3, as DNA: TGTGCCAGCAGCTTACGACTAGCGGGCGACGAAGAGACCCAGTACTTC. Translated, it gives CASSLRLAGDEETQYF.

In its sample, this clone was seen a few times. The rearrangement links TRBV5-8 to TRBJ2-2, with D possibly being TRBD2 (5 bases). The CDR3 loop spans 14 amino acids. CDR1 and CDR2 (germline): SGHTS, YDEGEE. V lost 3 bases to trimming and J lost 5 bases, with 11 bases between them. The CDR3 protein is CASSSDWSTGELFF. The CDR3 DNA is TGTGCCAGCAGCTCGGACTGGTCGACCGGGGAGCTGTTTTTT. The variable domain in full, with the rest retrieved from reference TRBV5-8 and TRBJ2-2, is EAGVTQSPTHLIKTRGQQATLRCSPISGHTSVYWYQQALGLGLQFLLWYDEGEERNRGNFPPRFSGRQFPNYSSELNVNALELEDSALYLCASSSDWSTGELFFGEGSRLTVL.

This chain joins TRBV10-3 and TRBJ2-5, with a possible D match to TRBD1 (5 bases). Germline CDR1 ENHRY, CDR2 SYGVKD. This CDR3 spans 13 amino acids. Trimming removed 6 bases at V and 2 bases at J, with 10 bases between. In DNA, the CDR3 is TGTGCCATCAGCAAACAGGTACAAGAGACCCAGTACTTC. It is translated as CAISKQVQETQYF.

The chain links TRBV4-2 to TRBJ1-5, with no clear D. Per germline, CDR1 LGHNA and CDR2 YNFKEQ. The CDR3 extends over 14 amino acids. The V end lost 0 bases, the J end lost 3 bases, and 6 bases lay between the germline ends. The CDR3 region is CASSQDASNQPQHF. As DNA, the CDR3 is TGTGCCAGCAGCCAAGACGCGTCCAATCAGCCCCAGCATTTT.

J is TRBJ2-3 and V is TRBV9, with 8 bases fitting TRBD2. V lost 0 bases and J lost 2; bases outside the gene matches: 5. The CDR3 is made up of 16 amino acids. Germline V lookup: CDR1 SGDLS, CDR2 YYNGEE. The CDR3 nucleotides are TGTGCCAGCAGCGTAGGAGGTAGCGGGACCACAGATACGCAGTATTTT. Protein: CASSVGGSGTTDTQYF. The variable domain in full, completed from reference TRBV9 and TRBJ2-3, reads DSGVTQTPKHLITATGQRVTLRCSPRSGDLSVYWYQQSLDQGLQFLIQYYNGEERAKGNILERFSAQQFPDLHSELNLSSLELGDSALYFCASSVGGSGTTDTQYFGPGTRLTVL.